The next 10 T cell receptor beta chains were all read from a single sample in a study of cytomegalovirus exposure and HLA in healthy donors. With 60 Vbeta and 13 Jbeta primers, the PCR was carried out. The repertoire was sequenced with immunoSEQ multiplex PCR; TCRdb's copy has only in-frame clones and lacks some. This sample yields over 60,000 clones, of which 60% to 85% are seen a single time; around 12% belongs to the top ten. The sample was PBMCs. These receptors were collected from a man between 65 and 79 years old in good health and CMV-seronegative.

This chain uses TRBV5-1 with TRBJ2-3, with D tentatively TRBD1 (6 bases). V shed 2 bases and J shed 2 bases, with 12 bases lying between them. The V gene's germline CDR1 is SGHRS and CDR2 YFSETQ. The CDR3 totals 15 residues. CDR3 sequence (DNA): TGCGCCAGCAGCTTACAGGGTTTAGCCACAGATACGCAGTATTTT. Protein sequence: CASSLQGLATDTQYF.

V gene TRBV4-3 combines with J gene TRBJ1-4; the match to TRBD1 covers 8 bases. CDR3 length equals 15 residues. Looked up from germline, CDR1 is LGHNA and CDR2 is YSLEER. The V segment lost 3 bases and the J segment 6 bases; nucleotides outside the gene matches: 6. Here the CDR3 DNA reads TGCGCCAGCAGCCAGGGACAGGCCCGGGATGAAAAACTGTTTTTT. This encodes CASSQGQARDEKLFF.

The chain joins TRBV30 to TRBJ1-2, with a possible D match to TRBD1 (5 bases). The germline V gene has CDR1 GTSNPN and CDR2 SVGIG (reference sequence). This CDR3 has 14 amino acids. Trimming stripped 7 bases from V and 3 bases from J, with 18 bases between. The CDR3 DNA sequence: TGTGCCTTTCGCCGGGAGGGGCGCCACTATGGCTACACCTTC. It yields the protein CAFRREGRHYGYTF.

This sequence joins TRBV6-6 and TRBJ1-5, with 7 bases lining up with TRBD1. This CDR3 is built from 15 residues. Per germline, CDR1 MNHNY and CDR2 SVGAGI (reference sequence). With 10 bases clipped from V and 4 bases from J, the junction kept 13 bases outside the gene matches. CDR3 bases: TGTGCCACCGATAGAGACAGGGTTGGGAATCAGCCCCAGCATTTT. This sequence encodes CATDRDRVGNQPQHF.

A few counts support this clone. The J gene is TRBJ1-1, the V gene TRBV30; D ambiguous. Germline CDR1 is GTSNPN and CDR2 is SVGIG (reference sequence). This CDR3 has 12 residues. Trimming pared 4 bases from V and 5 bases from J, leaving 11 bases between. CDR3 sequence reads: CAWTGIGTEAFF. The DNA of the CDR3 is TGTGCCTGGACGGGGATTGGGACTGAAGCTTTCTTT.

This clone came up a few times. The chain couples TRBV19 to TRBJ2-2, with no clear D. CDR1 is LNHDA and CDR2 is SQIVND in the germline V gene (reference sequence). Trimming stripped 6 bases from V and 1 base from J, with 3 bases between. The CDR3 is made up of 12 amino acids. This chain's CDR3 is CASSQNTGELFF. CDR3 coding DNA: TGTGCCAGTAGCCAGAACACCGGGGAGCTGTTTTTT.

The J gene is TRBJ2-1, the V gene TRBV6-1, with 10 bases matching TRBD1. Germline V gene sequence: CDR1 MNHNS, CDR2 SASEGT. Trimming took 6 bases from V and 7 from J; bases not matched to a gene: 9. This CDR3 is 15 amino acids long. CDR3 sequence (DNA): TGTGCCAGCAGGCTGACAGGGGGCGCCGGGAATGAGCAGTTCTTC. It is translated as CASRLTGGAGNEQFF.

The V and J genes are TRBV29-1 and TRBJ2-1, with a weak D call TRBD1 (6 bases). V lost 5 bases to trimming and J lost 6 bases, with 11 bases between them. Germline CDR1 SQVTM, CDR2 ANQGSEA. The CDR3 has 12 residues. CDR3 in amino acids: CSVWAGVNEQFF. DNA for the CDR3: TGCAGCGTTTGGGCAGGGGTCAATGAGCAGTTCTTC.

V and J are TRBV10-3 and TRBJ1-6; possibly TRBD1 for D (6 bases). This CDR3 spans 13 amino acids. V lost 4 bases to trimming and J lost 12 bases, with 13 bases between them. Looked up from germline, CDR1 is ENHRY and CDR2 is SYGVKD. CDR3 loop: CAISGTAQGPLHF. In DNA, the CDR3 is TGTGCCATCAGTGGGACAGCCCAAGGACCCCTCCACTTT.

This clone was detected a few times. The genes are TRBV28 and TRBJ2-5, with TRBD2 identical over 7 bases. CDR1 and CDR2 from the germline V gene are MDHEN and SYDVKM. Losses at the gene ends were 3 bases for V and 1 base for J; bases not matched to a gene: 14. The CDR3 runs to 18 residues. In DNA form, the CDR3 reads TGTGCCAGCAGTTTTAAGTCCGGGGGGAATGGGTTCCAAGAGACCCAGTACTTC. Translation: CASSFKSGGNGFQETQYF.